This entry lists 23 T cell receptor beta chains sequenced from one sample in a study of response to subunit inactivated influenza vaccine. TCRdb reanalysed the RT-PCR reads using MiXCR and keeps one entry per CDR3 protein. Of around 580,000 distinct CDR3 sequences in the sample, approximately 14% are singletons; the top ten hold around 10%. Sequencing was performed on PBMCs from blood, taken roughly 12 days after vaccination. These receptors all come from a man aged 50-59 years who received an inactivated influenza vaccine.

This clonotype appeared a few times. CDR3 sequence: CSVERAQGANTEAFF. Written as DNA, the CDR3 is TGCAGCGTTGAGCGGGCCCAGGGGGCTAACACTGAAGCTTTCTTT. The rearrangement uses TRBV29-1 and TRBJ1-1; 8 nucleotides match TRBD1. V gave up 3 bases and J gave up 2 bases; unmatched junction bases: 8. CDR1 and CDR2 from the germline V gene are SQVTM and ANQGSEA. The CDR3 is 15 residues long.

The chain uses TRBV5-6 and TRBJ2-4, with D perhaps matching TRBD2 (5 bases). V was cut by 5 bases and J by 6 bases, with 15 bases left in between. From germline, CDR1 is SGHDT and CDR2 YYEEEE. The CDR3 sequence is 14 residues long. CDR3 protein: CASSGLASGNIQYF. CDR3 DNA: TGTGCCAGCAGTGGACTGGCCAGCGGAAACATTCAGTACTTC.

The chain combines TRBV19 with TRBJ2-4, with 7 nucleotides matching TRBD1. V lost 4 bases, J lost 8 bases, and 11 bases stayed unmatched. CDR1 and CDR2 from the germline V gene are LNHDA and SQIVND (reference sequence). The CDR3 runs to 15 residues. CDR3 sequence: CASSTGGDTADIQYF. The CDR3 coding sequence is TGTGCCAGTAGTACAGGGGGAGACACCGCGGACATTCAGTACTTC.

This clonotype was recorded at least ten times. This rearrangement joins TRBV10-2 to TRBJ2-7; 10 nucleotides agree with TRBD1. Per germline, CDR1 WSHSY and CDR2 SAAADI. The CDR3 is 14 amino acids. The V gene end was trimmed by 4 bases and the J gene end by 4 bases; junction bases not matched to a gene: 4. The CDR3 nucleotides are TGCGCCAGCAGTGGTGGGACAGGGGTTTACGAGCAGTACTTC. The encoded protein is CASSGGTGVYEQYF.

The CDR3 is CSVAFWGLAGGTGELFF. The CDR3, as DNA: TGCAGCGTTGCATTTTGGGGTTTAGCGGGAGGCACCGGGGAGCTGTTTTTT. This chain links TRBV29-1 with TRBJ2-2; TRBD2 matches at 10 bases. V lost 4 bases and J lost 4; bases outside the gene matches: 12. The germline CDR1 and CDR2 sequences are SQVTM and ANQGSEA. CDR3 length equals 17 residues.

The chain is built from TRBV28 and TRBJ1-1, with D maybe TRBD1 (5 bases). The V gene's germline CDR1 is MDHEN and CDR2 SYDVKM. CDR3 length: 13 residues. The germline V and J ends were trimmed by 4 bases and 11 bases, with 17 bases remaining between them. CDR3 DNA: TGTGCCAGCAGTTCCTCCCTTCAGGGTATGGCTTTCTTT. It encodes CASSSSLQGMAFF.

In its sample, this clonotype was seen many times. The V gene is TRBV7-9, the J gene TRBJ2-7; 8 bases match TRBD1. CDR3 size: 17 residues. The trim removed 4 bases at V and 2 bases at J, leaving 13 bases unmatched. Germline assignment: CDR1 SEHNR and CDR2 FQNEAQ (reference sequence). In nucleotides, the CDR3 is TGTGCCAGCAGCTCTATGTTTGGGACAGGTGAGCCCTACGAGCAGTACTTC. Its translation is CASSSMFGTGEPYEQYF. The full variable domain, its missing parts supplied by reference TRBV7-9 and TRBJ2-7, is DTGVSQNPRHKITKRGQNVTFRCDPISEHNRLYWYRQTLGQGPEFLTYFQNEAQLEKSRLLSDRFSAERPKGSFSTLEIQRTEQGDSAMYLCASSSMFGTGEPYEQYFGPGTRLTVT.

V usage is TRBV7-8 and J usage is TRBJ2-7, with 9 bases fitting TRBD2. The CDR3 has 16 amino acids. CDR1 and CDR2 (germline): SGHVS, FQNEAQ. Trimming took 5 bases from V and 0 from J; bases not matched to a gene: 8. CDR3 protein: CASSPLAGAGSYEQYF. DNA of the CDR3: TGTGCCAGCAGCCCATTAGCGGGAGCGGGCTCCTACGAGCAGTACTTC. Using reference TRBV7-8 and TRBJ2-7 for the parts outside the CDR3, the full variable domain is GAGVSQSPRYKVAKRGQDVALRCDPISGHVSLFWYQQALGQGPEFLTYFQNEAQLDKSGLPSDRFFAERPEGSVSTLKIQRTQQEDSAVYLCASSPLAGAGSYEQYFGPGTRLTVT.

This clonotype was observed a handful of times. The CDR3 protein is CASSPGTRGSGANVLTF. The CDR3 nucleotides are TGTGCCAGCAGCCCCGGGACTAGGGGCTCGGGGGCCAACGTCCTGACTTTC. V is TRBV7-9 and J is TRBJ2-6; TRBD2 agrees at 8 bases. V shed 5 bases, J shed 4 bases, and the junction held 10 bases outside the gene matches. This CDR3 comprises 17 residues. In germline, CDR1 is SEHNR, CDR2 FQNEAQ (reference sequence).

The chain combines TRBV18 with TRBJ2-7; 10 bases agree with TRBD1. CDR3 length equals 16 residues. CDR1 and CDR2 from the germline V gene are KGHSH and LQKENI. V gave up 0 bases and J gave up 5 bases; unmatched junction bases: 7. CDR3 DNA sequence: TGTGCCAGCTCACCACCTTTAGGGACAGGGGCCGACGAGCAGTACTTC. This encodes CASSPPLGTGADEQYF.

The CDR3 reads CASSYSLPRFYEQYF. The CDR3 DNA follows: TGTGCCAGCAGTTACTCGCTTCCCAGGTTCTACGAGCAGTACTTC. V is TRBV6-5 and J is TRBJ2-7; D call uncertain. Germline V gives CDR1 MNHEY, CDR2 SVGAGI. V shed 0 bases and J shed 3 bases, with 12 bases lying between them. The CDR3 covers 15 residues.

For this clonotype: At one end, the junction sequence differs from germline, possibly due to a read error. The V and J genes are TRBV6-1 and TRBJ1-1; tentative D call: TRBD1 (5 bases). Per the germline V gene, CDR1 is MNHNS and CDR2 is SASEGT. CDR3 length: 14 amino acids. This CDR3 is CASSEGPGTTEAFF. The CDR3 DNA reads TGTGCCAGCAGCGAAGGGCCGGGGACCACTGAAGCTTTCTTT.

This clonotype was seen a few times. The chain's CDR3 is CAISESLLAGDTGELFF. The CDR3 DNA follows: TGTGCCATCAGTGAGTCTCTACTAGCGGGGGACACCGGGGAGCTGTTTTTT. The chain couples TRBV10-3 to TRBJ2-2; 11 nucleotides align to TRBD2. The germline gives CDR1 ENHRY, CDR2 SYGVKD. Trimming cost V 0 bases and J 3 bases; bases outside gene matches: 3. The CDR3 length is 17 residues.

This clonotype was counted only a few times. This sequence joins TRBV2 and TRBJ1-1; possibly TRBD1 for D (5 bases). Per the germline V gene, CDR1 is SNHLY and CDR2 is FYNNEI. The CDR3 is 15 residues long. V lost 8 bases to trimming and J lost 0 bases, with 16 bases between them. The CDR3 DNA reads TGTGCCAGCGTGCAGGGACTACTAATGAACACTGAAGCTTTCTTT. This encodes CASVQGLLMNTEAFF.

This clonotype came up a few times. V and J are TRBV5-5 and TRBJ1-6; D remains ambiguous. The CDR3 has 16 residues. Trimming stripped 0 bases from V and 9 bases from J, with 16 bases between. From germline, CDR1 is SGHKS and CDR2 YYEKEE (reference sequence). CDR3 sequence: CASSLGNGAGISPLHF. The CDR3 bases are TGTGCCAGCAGCTTGGGTAACGGAGCCGGAATTTCACCCCTCCACTTT.

V gene TRBV7-9 combines with J gene TRBJ1-2, with D possibly being TRBD1 (5 bases). Trimming took off 1 base at V and 4 bases at J, with 10 bases between the two ends. CDR3 length equals 14 residues. In germline, CDR1 is SEHNR, CDR2 FQNEAQ (reference sequence). CDR3 coding DNA: TGTGCCAGCAGCTTAGAAGAGGGGTCCTATGGCTACACCTTC. Translation gives CASSLEEGSYGYTF.

In its sample, this clonotype was seen a few times. The chain employs TRBV4-1 and TRBJ1-2, with D unclear. V lost 0 bases to trimming and J lost 5 bases, with 16 bases between them. This CDR3 contains 16 residues. Germline V gene data show CDR1 as MGHRA and CDR2 as YSYEKL. Here the CDR3 reads CASSQESASPGYGYTF. The CDR3, as DNA: TGCGCCAGCAGCCAAGAATCCGCCAGCCCGGGATATGGCTACACCTTC.

The V gene is TRBV6-1, the J gene TRBJ1-2; D unresolved. The CDR3 is made up of 17 amino acids. Germline lookup yields CDR1 MNHNS and CDR2 SASEGT. With 7 bases removed from V and 0 bases from J, the gap between germline ends came to 21 bases. CDR3 protein: CASTSPGAPASNYGYTF. Here the CDR3 DNA reads TGTGCCAGCACCTCTCCGGGAGCCCCTGCTTCTAACTATGGCTACACCTTC.

This chain links TRBV19 with TRBJ2-7; 8 nucleotides line up with TRBD1. Trimming at V came to 5 bases and at J to 3 bases, leaving 9 bases not matched to a gene. CDR3 size: 15 residues. Germline assignment: CDR1 LNHDA and CDR2 SQIVND (reference sequence). The chain's CDR3 is CASSLGQAGYYEQYF. CDR3 DNA sequence: TGTGCCAGTAGTCTGGGACAGGCCGGCTACTACGAGCAGTACTTC. Full variable domain (remainder filled in from reference TRBV19 and TRBJ2-7): DGGITQSPKYLFRKEGQNVTLSCEQNLNHDAMYWYRQDPGQGLRLIYYSQIVNDFQKGDIAEGYSVSREKKESFPLTVTSAQKNPTAFYLCASSLGQAGYYEQYFGPGTRLTVT.

This rearrangement joins TRBV4-3 to TRBJ1-1; the D gene is possibly TRBD1 (6 bases). CDR1 and CDR2 (germline): LGHNA, YSLEER. The CDR3 is 17 amino acids. Trimming shortened V by 0 bases and J by 0 bases, and 14 bases separated the two germline ends. The CDR3 sequence: CASSQDWTDYMNTEAFF. CDR3 sequence (DNA): TGCGCCAGCAGCCAAGATTGGACAGATTACATGAACACTGAAGCTTTCTTT.

This clonotype was counted between two and nine times. The J gene is TRBJ2-1, the V gene TRBV4-2; 9 bases align to TRBD2. Trimming at V came to 0 bases and at J to 6 bases, leaving 18 bases not matched to a gene. In germline, CDR1 is LGHNA, CDR2 YNFKEQ. The CDR3 length is 20 residues. In nucleotides, the CDR3 is TGTGCCAGCAGCCAAGAACCGGGACTAGCCTACTCCGAATTGGCCAATGAGCAGTTCTTC. Translation: CASSQEPGLAYSELANEQFF.

This clonotype was recorded a few times. The rearrangement joins TRBV5-1 to TRBJ2-3; TRBD2 agrees at 10 bases. Germline CDR1 and CDR2: SGHRS and YFSETQ. The CDR3 is 16 amino acids. Unmatched junction bases numbered 7, after V lost 5 bases and J lost 1 base. Written as DNA, the CDR3 is TGCGCCAGCAGTACCCCCCTAGCGGGAGGCACAGATACGCAGTATTTT. It specifies CASSTPLAGGTDTQYF.

This clonotype was found a few times. The rearrangement links TRBV10-3 to TRBJ2-1; D gene unclear. The V gene's germline CDR1 is ENHRY and CDR2 SYGVKD. The CDR3 length is 14 residues. V dropped 3 bases and J dropped 3 bases, with 9 bases sitting between them. The CDR3 loop reads CAISDYGNYNEQFF. The DNA for the CDR3 is TGTGCCATCAGTGATTACGGAAACTACAATGAGCAGTTCTTC.